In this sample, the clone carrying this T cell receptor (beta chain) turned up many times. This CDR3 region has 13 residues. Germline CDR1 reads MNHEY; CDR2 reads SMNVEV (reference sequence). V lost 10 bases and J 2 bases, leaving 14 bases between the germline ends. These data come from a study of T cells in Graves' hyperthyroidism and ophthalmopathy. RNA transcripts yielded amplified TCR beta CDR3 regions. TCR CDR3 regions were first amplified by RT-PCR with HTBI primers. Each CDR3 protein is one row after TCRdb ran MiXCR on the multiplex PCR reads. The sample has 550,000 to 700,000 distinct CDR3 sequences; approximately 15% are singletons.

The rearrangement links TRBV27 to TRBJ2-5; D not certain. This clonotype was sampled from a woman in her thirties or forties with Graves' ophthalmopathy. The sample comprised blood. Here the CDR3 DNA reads TGTGCCACCTCAAGGGCGGTTCAAGAGACCCAGTACTTC. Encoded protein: CATSRAVQETQYF.